Listed below are T cell receptor beta chains from one sample, sequenced in a study of blood T cell repertoires in COVID-19. Sequenced by immunoSEQ multiplex PCR; TCRdb stores in-frame clones only, minus some. The data contain about 380,000 clones, roughly 77% of them seen just once; the ten biggest clones take up 1.1%. Sequenced: peripheral blood. The receptors were sampled from a human donor with acute or convalescent COVID-19. The donor label of this sample is uncertain. CDR3s include the opening cysteine and the closing phenylalanine or tryptophan. A D gene is named only where the DNA matches it firmly. Rows may omit the clone size; those that give it use once, few, many or a size class.

d_call	v_call	j_call	clone_size	cdr3_aa	cdr3_nt
NA	TRBV18	TRBJ1-4	NA	CASSRGQLSGEKLFF	TGTGCCAGCTCACGCGGACAGTTGAGCGGTGAAAAACTGTTTTTT
TRBD1	TRBV2	TRBJ2-7	NA	CASRAGTGVYEQYF	TGTGCCAGCAGAGCCGGGACAGGGGTCTACGAGCAGTACTTC
NA	TRBV29-1	TRBJ2-1	NA	CSVEFRGVGNEQFF	TGCAGCGTTGAATTCCGAGGCGTCGGCAATGAGCAGTTCTTC
NA	TRBV4-1	TRBJ1-4	NA	CASSLEFLEKLFF	TGCGCCAGCAGCCTCGAGTTCTTGGAAAAACTGTTTTTT
TRBD2	TRBV6-1	TRBJ2-6	few	CASSEWGTSGVSGANVLTF	TGTGCCAGCAGTGAATGGGGGACTAGCGGGGTCTCTGGGGCCAACGTCCTGACTTTC
TRBD1	TRBV19	TRBJ1-2	NA	CASSNDPLDRANYGYTF	TGTGCCAGTAGTAATGACCCACTAGACAGGGCAAACTATGGCTACACCTTC
NA	TRBV19	TRBJ2-6	NA	CASRSGGSGANVLTF	TGTGCCAGTAGGTCCGGGGGTTCTGGGGCCAACGTCCTGACTTTC
NA	TRBV7-9	TRBJ1-2	NA	CASSSEGRANYGYTF	TGTGCCAGCAGCTCGGAGGGCCGAGCTAACTATGGCTACACCTTC
TRBD1	TRBV3-1/TRBV3-2	TRBJ2-7	NA	CASSQDTGQGSYEQYF	TGTGCCAGCAGCCAAGATACGGGACAGGGCAGCTACGAGCAGTACTTC
TRBD1	TRBV3-1/TRBV3-2	TRBJ2-7	NA	CASSRHDRGYEQYF	TGTGCCAGCAGCCGTCATGACAGGGGCTACGAGCAGTACTTC
TRBD1	TRBV3-1/TRBV3-2	TRBJ1-1	NA	CASSPDRGQTEAFF	TGTGCCAGCAGCCCGGACAGGGGGCAAACTGAAGCTTTCTTT
NA	TRBV27	TRBJ2-1	NA	CASSSRVNEQFF	TGTGCCAGCAGTTCTCGAGTGAATGAGCAGTTCTTC
NA	TRBV7-2	TRBJ2-1	NA	CASGATGEPNNEQFF	TGTGCCAGCGGAGCCACCGGGGAACCAAACAATGAGCAGTTCTTC
NA	TRBV28	TRBJ2-7	NA	CASSRGGYEQYF	TGTGCCAGCAGCAGGGGTGGGTACGAGCAGTACTTC
TRBD1	TRBV6-5	TRBJ1-1	NA	CASTGGAGFTEAFF	TGTGCCAGCACAGGGGGCGCCGGGTTCACTGAAGCTTTCTTT
NA	TRBV10-3	TRBJ1-1	once	CAISGGPEAFF	TGTGCCATCAGTGGGGGGCCTGAAGCTTTCTTT
NA	TRBV5-5	TRBJ1-3	NA	CASSSRVSGNTIYF	TGTGCCAGCAGCTCAAGAGTCTCTGGAAACACCATATATTTT
TRBD2	TRBV2	TRBJ2-5	once	CATPLGRGRAVETQYF	TGTGCCACTCCCCTCGGGCGCGGGAGGGCCGTTGAGACCCAGTACTTC
NA	TRBV2	TRBJ1-2	NA	CASKTRPRGDYGYTF	TGTGCCAGTAAAACAAGGCCACGCGGGGACTATGGCTACACCTTC
NA	TRBV6-4	TRBJ2-1	few	CASSDSSGFVNEQFF	TGTGCCAGCAGTGACTCATCAGGGTTCGTCAATGAGCAGTTCTTC
NA	TRBV15	TRBJ1-5	NA	CATSRDSSAGTNQPQHF	TGTGCCACCAGCAGAGATAGTTCTGCAGGGACTAATCAGCCCCAGCATTTT
NA	TRBV19	TRBJ2-3	NA	CASSISRMDTQYF	TGTGCCAGTAGTATATCCAGGATGGATACGCAGTATTTT
NA	TRBV28	TRBJ1-2	few	CASSLVRTANYGYTF	TGTGCCAGCAGTTTAGTTAGGACAGCAAACTATGGCTACACCTTC
NA	TRBV3-1/TRBV3-2	TRBJ2-7	NA	CASSPYTGTKEEQYF	TGTGCCAGCAGCCCATATACAGGGACTAAAGAAGAGCAGTACTTC
NA	TRBV5-8	TRBJ2-7	NA	CASSLQGRIFYEQYF	TGTGCCAGCAGCTTGCAGGGGCGCATATTCTACGAGCAGTACTTC
NA	TRBV30	TRBJ1-2	few	CAWSYTYGYTF	TGTGCCTGGAGTTACACCTATGGCTACACCTTC
NA	TRBV5-5	TRBJ2-3	once	CASSFLPQVGTDTQYF	TGTGCCAGCAGCTTCCTCCCGCAGGTGGGCACAGATACGCAGTATTTT
NA	TRBV2	TRBJ1-5	NA	CASSDGSSNQPQHF	TGTGCCAGCAGTGACGGGAGTAGCAATCAGCCCCAGCATTTT
NA	TRBV9	TRBJ1-2	NA	CASSVDPSYGYTF	TGTGCCAGCAGCGTAGACCCGAGCTATGGCTACACCTTC
NA	TRBV28	TRBJ1-2	NA	CASSITGFSGYTF	TGTGCCAGCAGTATCACAGGGTTCAGTGGCTACACCTTC
TRBD2	TRBV6-5	TRBJ2-1	once	CASSPEGLAYHEQFF	TGTGCCAGCAGCCCGGAGGGACTAGCATACCATGAGCAGTTCTTC
TRBD2	TRBV5-1	TRBJ2-1	NA	CASSLELGLVPNEQFF	TGCGCCAGCAGCTTGGAGTTAGGACTAGTTCCCAATGAGCAGTTCTTC
TRBD2	TRBV20-1	TRBJ2-7	NA	CSASLSSGRFNEQYF	TGCAGTGCTAGTCTCTCTAGCGGGAGGTTCAACGAGCAGTACTTC
NA	TRBV28	TRBJ1-6	few	CASIGSRGYNSPLHF	TGTGCCAGCATAGGTTCCAGGGGCTATAATTCACCCCTCCACTTT
TRBD2	TRBV5-1	TRBJ2-2	NA	CASRSGPGSGSTGELFF	TGCGCCAGCAGGAGTGGGCCGGGTAGCGGGAGCACCGGGGAGCTGTTTTTT
TRBD1	TRBV29-1	TRBJ1-4	many	CSVEGQLGEKLFF	TGCAGCGTTGAGGGACAGTTGGGGGAAAAACTGTTTTTT
NA	TRBV4-1	TRBJ1-2	NA	CASSQSWQGGYYGYTF	TGCGCCAGCAGCCAATCATGGCAGGGAGGGTACTATGGCTACACCTTC
TRBD1	TRBV19	TRBJ2-7	NA	CASSFPNRGNEQYF	TGTGCCAGTAGTTTCCCCAACAGGGGCAACGAGCAGTACTTC
NA	TRBV20-1	TRBJ2-7	NA	CSASQTRGVYEQYF	TGCAGTGCTAGTCAAACCCGCGGAGTGTACGAGCAGTACTTC
NA	TRBV28	TRBJ2-5	NA	CASSLGGNRGQTQYF	TGTGCCAGCAGCTTAGGGGGGAACCGAGGGCAGACCCAGTACTTC
NA	TRBV29-1	TRBJ1-1	NA	CSATMNTEAFF	TGCAGCGCCACTATGAACACTGAAGCTTTCTTT
NA	TRBV3-1/TRBV3-2	TRBJ2-3	NA	CASSLGNDRTRYTQYF	TGTGCCAGCAGCCTGGGAAATGACCGGACTCGATATACGCAGTATTTT
NA	TRBV6-5	TRBJ1-3	NA	CASRRGGGNTIYF	TGTGCCAGCCGACGGGGGGGAGGAAACACCATATATTTT
NA	TRBV7-9	TRBJ2-7	NA	CASSLSVGGVEQYF	TGTGCCAGCAGCTTAAGCGTCGGAGGGGTCGAGCAGTACTTC
NA	TRBV25-1	TRBJ2-1	NA	CASSAPLTYNEQFF	TGTGCCAGCAGTGCCCCCCTAACCTACAATGAGCAGTTCTTC
TRBD1	TRBV5-1	TRBJ1-2	once	CASSLVAGQGYGYTF	TGCGCCAGCAGCTTGGTGGCTGGACAGGGATATGGCTACACCTTC
TRBD2	TRBV3-1/TRBV3-2	TRBJ2-1	NA	CASSQDGGGRREDEQFF	TGTGCCAGCAGCCAAGATGGGGGAGGGAGAAGGGAAGATGAGCAGTTCTTC
TRBD2	TRBV7-2	TRBJ2-3	NA	CASSLVPSGGTDTQYF	TGTGCCAGCAGCTTAGTTCCTAGCGGGGGCACAGATACGCAGTATTTT
TRBD2	TRBV6-5	TRBJ2-7	NA	CASRWGGETYEQYF	TGTGCCAGCAGATGGGGGGGGGAAACCTACGAGCAGTACTTC
TRBD2	TRBV9	TRBJ2-2	NA	CASRPGLAGGPGELFF	TGTGCCAGCAGACCTGGACTAGCGGGAGGTCCCGGGGAGCTGTTTTTT
TRBD1	TRBV6-5	TRBJ1-2	NA	CASSSIWDRDYGYTF	TGTGCCAGCAGTTCTATATGGGACAGGGACTATGGCTACACCTTC
NA	TRBV7-7	TRBJ2-5	NA	CASSSNRGETQYF	TGTGCCAGCAGCTCGAATCGGGGAGAGACCCAGTACTTC
NA	TRBV7-9	TRBJ1-6	many	CASSARQIAGSPLHF	TGTGCCAGCAGCGCCCGACAAATCGCGGGTTCACCCCTCCACTTT
TRBD1	TRBV7-9	TRBJ1-2	NA	CASSHSGTGIMYGYTF	TGTGCCAGCAGCCACTCCGGGACAGGGATAATGTATGGCTACACCTTC
TRBD2	TRBV5-5	TRBJ2-7	NA	CASSLGARTSGNYEQYF	TGTGCCAGCAGCTTAGGGGCCCGGACTAGCGGAAACTACGAGCAGTACTTC
TRBD1	TRBV6-6	TRBJ2-7	once	CASSYGTGVDEQYF	TGTGCCAGCAGTTACGGGACAGGGGTGGACGAGCAGTACTTC